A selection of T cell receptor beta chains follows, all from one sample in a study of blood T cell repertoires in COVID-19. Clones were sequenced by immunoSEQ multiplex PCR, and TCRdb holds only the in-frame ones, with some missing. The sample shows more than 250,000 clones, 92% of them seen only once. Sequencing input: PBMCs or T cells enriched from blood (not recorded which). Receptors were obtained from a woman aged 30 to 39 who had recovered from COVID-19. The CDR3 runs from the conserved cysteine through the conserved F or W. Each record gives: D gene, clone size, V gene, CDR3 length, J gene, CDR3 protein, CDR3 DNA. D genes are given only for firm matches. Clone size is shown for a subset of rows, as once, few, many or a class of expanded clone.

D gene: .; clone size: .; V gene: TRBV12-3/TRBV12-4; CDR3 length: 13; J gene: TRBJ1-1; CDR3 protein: CASSGDRNTEAFF; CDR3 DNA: TGTGCCAGCAGTGGCGACAGGAACACTGAAGCTTTCTTT
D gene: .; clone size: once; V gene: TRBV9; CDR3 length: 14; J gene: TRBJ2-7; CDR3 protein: CASSVAGSNYEQYF; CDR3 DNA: TGTGCCAGCAGCGTAGCGGGGAGTAACTACGAGCAGTACTTC
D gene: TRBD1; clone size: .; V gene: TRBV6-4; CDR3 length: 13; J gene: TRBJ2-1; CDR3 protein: CASSGQGNNEQFF; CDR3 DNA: TGTGCCAGCAGTGGACAGGGGAACAATGAGCAGTTCTTC
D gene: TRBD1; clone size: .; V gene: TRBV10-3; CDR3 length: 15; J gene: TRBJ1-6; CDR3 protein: CAIRPGQGSGSPLHF; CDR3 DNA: TGTGCCATCAGGCCTGGACAGGGATCGGGCTCACCCCTCCACTTT
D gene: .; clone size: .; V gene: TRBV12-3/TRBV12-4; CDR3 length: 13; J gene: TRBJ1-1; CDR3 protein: CASSFNPNTEAFF; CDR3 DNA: TGTGCCAGCAGTTTTAATCCGAACACTGAAGCTTTCTTT
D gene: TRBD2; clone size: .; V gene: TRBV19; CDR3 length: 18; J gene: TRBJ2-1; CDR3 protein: CASRKLAGFSSSYNEQFF; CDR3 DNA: TGTGCCAGTCGAAAACTAGCGGGGTTTTCCAGCTCCTACAATGAGCAGTTCTTC
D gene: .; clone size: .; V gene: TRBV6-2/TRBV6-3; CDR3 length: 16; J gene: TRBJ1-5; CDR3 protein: CASSNPFARGNQPQHF; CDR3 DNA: TGTGCCAGCAGTAACCCATTCGCGCGGGGCAATCAGCCCCAGCATTTT
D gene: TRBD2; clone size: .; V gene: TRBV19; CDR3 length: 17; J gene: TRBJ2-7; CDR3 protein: CASSIALTSGGSNEQYF; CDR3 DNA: TGTGCCAGTAGTATAGCCTTGACTAGCGGGGGATCGAACGAGCAGTACTTC
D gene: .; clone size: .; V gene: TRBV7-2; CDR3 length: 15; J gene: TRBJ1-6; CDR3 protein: CASSLVGGTGSPLHF; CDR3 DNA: TGTGCCAGCAGCTTAGTGGGCGGGACCGGTTCACCCCTCCACTTT
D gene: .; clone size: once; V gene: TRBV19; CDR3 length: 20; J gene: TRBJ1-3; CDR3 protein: CASSMTRTRSTTYSGNTIYF; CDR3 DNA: TGTGCCAGTAGTATGACAAGGACAAGGTCGACGACCTACTCTGGAAACACCATATATTTT
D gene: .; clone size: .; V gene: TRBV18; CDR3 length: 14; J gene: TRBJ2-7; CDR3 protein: CASSPPRDPYEQYF; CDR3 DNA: TGTGCCAGCTCACCACCGCGGGACCCCTACGAGCAGTACTTC
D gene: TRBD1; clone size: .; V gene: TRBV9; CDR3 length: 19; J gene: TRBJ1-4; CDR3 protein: CASSVKWRDRDLHNEKLFF; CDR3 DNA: TGTGCCAGCAGCGTAAAGTGGCGGGACAGGGACTTGCATAATGAAAAACTGTTTTTT
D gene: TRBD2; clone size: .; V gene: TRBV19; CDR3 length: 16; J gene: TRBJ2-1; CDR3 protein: CASSIAAGVPYNEQFF; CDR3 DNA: TGTGCCAGTAGTATAGCGGCGGGAGTGCCCTACAATGAGCAGTTCTTC
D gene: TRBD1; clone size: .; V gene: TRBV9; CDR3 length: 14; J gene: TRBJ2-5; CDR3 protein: CASSVGQGKETQYF; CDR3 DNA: TGTGCCAGCAGCGTAGGACAGGGGAAAGAGACCCAGTACTTC
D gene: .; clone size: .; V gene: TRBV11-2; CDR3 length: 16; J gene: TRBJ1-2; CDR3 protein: CASRLNSWTSGDGYTF; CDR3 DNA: TGTGCCAGCAGGCTCAACTCGTGGACTTCGGGAGATGGCTACACCTTC
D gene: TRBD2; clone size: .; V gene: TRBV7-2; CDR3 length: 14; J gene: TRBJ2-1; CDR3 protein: CASRILAGGHEQFF; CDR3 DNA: TGTGCCAGCAGAATACTAGCGGGGGGGCACGAGCAGTTCTTC
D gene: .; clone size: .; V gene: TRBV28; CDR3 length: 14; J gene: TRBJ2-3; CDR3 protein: CASSLRGSTDTQYF; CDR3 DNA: TGTGCCAGCAGTTTAAGGGGTAGCACAGATACGCAGTATTTT
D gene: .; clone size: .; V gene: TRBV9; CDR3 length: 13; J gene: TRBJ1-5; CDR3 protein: CASSGTKNQPQHF; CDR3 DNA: TGTGCCAGCAGCGGGACAAAAAATCAGCCCCAGCATTTT
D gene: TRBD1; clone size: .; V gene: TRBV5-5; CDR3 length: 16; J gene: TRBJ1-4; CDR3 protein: CASREGQGAFREKLFF; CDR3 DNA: TGTGCCAGCAGGGAGGGACAGGGGGCTTTTCGTGAAAAACTGTTTTTT
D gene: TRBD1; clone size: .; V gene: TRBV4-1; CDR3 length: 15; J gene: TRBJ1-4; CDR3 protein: CASSPWTGINEKLFF; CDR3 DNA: TGCGCCAGCAGCCCGTGGACAGGTATTAATGAAAAACTGTTTTTT
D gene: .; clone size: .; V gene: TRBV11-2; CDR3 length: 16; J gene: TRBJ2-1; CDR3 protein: CASSLSEGAIGNEQFF; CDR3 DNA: TGTGCCAGCAGCTTATCGGAGGGGGCTATTGGGAATGAGCAGTTCTTC
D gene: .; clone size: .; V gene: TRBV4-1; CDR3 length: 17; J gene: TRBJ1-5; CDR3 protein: CASSRADSSYSNQPQHF; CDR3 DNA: TGCGCCAGCAGCCGAGCCGACAGCAGTTATAGCAATCAGCCCCAGCATTTT
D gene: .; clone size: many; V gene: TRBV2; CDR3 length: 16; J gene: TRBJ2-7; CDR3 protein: CASSETLGRLTNEQYF; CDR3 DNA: TGTGCCAGCAGCGAGACTTTAGGTCGGCTCACTAACGAGCAGTACTTC
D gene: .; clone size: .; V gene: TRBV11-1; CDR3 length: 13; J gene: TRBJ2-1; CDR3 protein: CASSLLGRREQFF; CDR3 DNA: TGTGCCAGCAGCTTACTCGGGAGACGGGAGCAGTTCTTC
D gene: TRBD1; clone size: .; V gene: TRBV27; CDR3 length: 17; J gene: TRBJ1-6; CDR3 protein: CASSPRQGRVGNSPLHF; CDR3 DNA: TGTGCCAGCAGTCCCAGACAGGGAAGGGTAGGGAATTCACCCCTCCACTTT
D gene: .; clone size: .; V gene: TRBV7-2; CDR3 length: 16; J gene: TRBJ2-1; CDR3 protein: CASSLTGGSASNEQFF; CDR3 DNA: TGTGCCAGCAGCTTAACCGGAGGGAGCGCGTCCAATGAGCAGTTCTTC
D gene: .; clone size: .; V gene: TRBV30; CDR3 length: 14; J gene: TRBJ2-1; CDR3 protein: CAWRGRAGYNEQFF; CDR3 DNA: TGTGCCTGGAGGGGCCGCGCAGGTTACAATGAGCAGTTCTTC
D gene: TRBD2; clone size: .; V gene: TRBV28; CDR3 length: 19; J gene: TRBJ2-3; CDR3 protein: CASSSQYATSGRISDTQYF; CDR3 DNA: TGTGCCAGCAGTTCCCAATACGCGACTAGCGGGAGGATATCGGATACGCAGTATTTT
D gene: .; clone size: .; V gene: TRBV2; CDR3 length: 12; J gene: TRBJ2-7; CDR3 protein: CASSGLAYEQYF; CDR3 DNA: TGTGCCAGCAGTGGGTTAGCGTACGAGCAGTACTTC
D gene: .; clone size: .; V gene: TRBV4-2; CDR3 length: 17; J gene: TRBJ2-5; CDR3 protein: CASSQASRGLAQETQYF; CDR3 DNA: TGTGCCAGCAGCCAAGCATCTCGGGGGTTGGCCCAAGAGACCCAGTACTTC
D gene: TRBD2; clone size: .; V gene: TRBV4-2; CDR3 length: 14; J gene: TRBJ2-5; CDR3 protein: CASSPSGGQETQYF; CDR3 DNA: TGTGCCAGCAGCCCCTCGGGGGGGCAAGAGACCCAGTACTTC
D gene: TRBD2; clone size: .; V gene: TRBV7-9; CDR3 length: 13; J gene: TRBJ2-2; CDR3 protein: CASASGNTGELFF; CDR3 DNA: TGTGCCAGCGCTAGCGGGAACACCGGGGAGCTGTTTTTT
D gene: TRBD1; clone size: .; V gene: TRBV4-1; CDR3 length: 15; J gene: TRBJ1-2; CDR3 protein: CASSPLPGQSYGYTF; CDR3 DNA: TGCGCCAGCAGCCCACTACCGGGACAGTCCTATGGCTACACCTTC
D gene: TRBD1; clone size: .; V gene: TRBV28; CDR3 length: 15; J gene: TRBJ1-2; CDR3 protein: CASSHRTGVDYGYTF; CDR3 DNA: TGTGCCAGCAGTCATCGGACAGGGGTTGACTATGGCTACACCTTC
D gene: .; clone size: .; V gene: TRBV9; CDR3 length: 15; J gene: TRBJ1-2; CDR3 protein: CASSPVGGGNYGYTF; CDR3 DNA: TGTGCCAGCAGCCCAGTCGGGGGGGGAAACTATGGCTACACCTTC
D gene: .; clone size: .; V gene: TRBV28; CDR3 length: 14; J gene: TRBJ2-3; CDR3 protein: CASRNGGLGDTQYF; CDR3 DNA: TGTGCCAGCAGGAACGGGGGGCTTGGAGATACGCAGTATTTT
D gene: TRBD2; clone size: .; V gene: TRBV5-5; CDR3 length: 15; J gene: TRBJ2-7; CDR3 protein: CASSLVAGGSYEQYF; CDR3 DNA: TGTGCCAGCAGCTTGGTTGCGGGGGGCAGTTACGAGCAGTACTTC
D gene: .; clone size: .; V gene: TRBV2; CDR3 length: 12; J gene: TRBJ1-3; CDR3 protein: CASSAVANTIYF; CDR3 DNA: TGTGCCAGCAGTGCCGTGGCCAACACCATATATTTT
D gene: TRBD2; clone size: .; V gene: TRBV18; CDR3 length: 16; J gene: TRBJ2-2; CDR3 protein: CASSPTSGSYTGELFF; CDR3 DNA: TGTGCCAGCTCACCCACTAGCGGGAGCTACACCGGGGAGCTGTTTTTT
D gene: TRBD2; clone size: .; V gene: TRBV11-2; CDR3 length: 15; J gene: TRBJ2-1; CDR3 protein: CASSPTSGRHNEQFF; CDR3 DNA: TGTGCCAGCAGCCCGACTAGCGGGAGGCACAATGAGCAGTTCTTC
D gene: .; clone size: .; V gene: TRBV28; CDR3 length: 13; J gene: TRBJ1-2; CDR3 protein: CASSLLGAEGYTF; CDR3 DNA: TGTGCCAGCAGTCTCCTGGGGGCGGAGGGCTACACCTTC
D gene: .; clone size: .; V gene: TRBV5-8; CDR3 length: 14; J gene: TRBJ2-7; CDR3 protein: CASSLPGQYYEQYF; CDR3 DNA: TGTGCCAGCAGCTTGCCCGGACAATACTACGAGCAGTACTTC
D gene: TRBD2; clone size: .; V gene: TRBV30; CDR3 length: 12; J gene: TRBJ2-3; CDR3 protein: CAWGGGARTQYF; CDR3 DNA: TGTGCCTGGGGGGGAGGGGCACGAACGCAGTATTTT
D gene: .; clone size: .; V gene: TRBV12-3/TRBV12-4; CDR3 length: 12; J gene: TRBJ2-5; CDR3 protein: CASSAGLETQYF; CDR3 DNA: TGTGCCAGCAGCGCAGGGCTAGAGACCCAGTACTTC
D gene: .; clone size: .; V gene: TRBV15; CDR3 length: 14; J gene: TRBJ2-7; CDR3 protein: CATSRDHGADEQYF; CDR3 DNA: TGTGCCACCAGCAGAGATCACGGAGCAGACGAGCAGTACTTC
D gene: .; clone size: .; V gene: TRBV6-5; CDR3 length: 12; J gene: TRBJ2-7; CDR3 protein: CASTYRVYEQYF; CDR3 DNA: TGTGCCAGCACCTACAGGGTGTACGAGCAGTACTTC
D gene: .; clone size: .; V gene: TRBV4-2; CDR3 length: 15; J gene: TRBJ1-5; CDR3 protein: CASSQAANSNQPQHF; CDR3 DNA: TGTGCCAGCAGCCAAGCCGCGAATAGCAATCAGCCCCAGCATTTT
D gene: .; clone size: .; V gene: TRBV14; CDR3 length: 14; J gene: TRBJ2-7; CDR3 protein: CASSQELGPYEQYF; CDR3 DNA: TGTGCCAGCAGCCAAGAACTGGGGCCCTACGAGCAGTACTTC
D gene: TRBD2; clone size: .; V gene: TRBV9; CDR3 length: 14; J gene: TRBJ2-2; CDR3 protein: CASSPGTRVGELFF; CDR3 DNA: TGTGCCAGCAGCCCCGGGACTAGAGTCGGGGAGCTGTTTTTT
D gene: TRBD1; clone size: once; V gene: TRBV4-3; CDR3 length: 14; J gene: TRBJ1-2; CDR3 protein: CASPTRQGGRGYTF; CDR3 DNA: TGCGCCAGCCCCACCCGACAGGGGGGTCGGGGCTACACCTTC
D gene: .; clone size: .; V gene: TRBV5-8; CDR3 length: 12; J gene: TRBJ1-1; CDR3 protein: CAPLLGSTEAFF; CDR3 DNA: TGTGCCCCATTGCTTGGGAGCACTGAAGCTTTCTTT
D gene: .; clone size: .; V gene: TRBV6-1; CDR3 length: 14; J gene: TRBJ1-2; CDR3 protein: CASSEGSRAYGYTF; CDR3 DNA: TGTGCCAGCAGTGAAGGTAGCAGGGCCTATGGCTACACCTTC
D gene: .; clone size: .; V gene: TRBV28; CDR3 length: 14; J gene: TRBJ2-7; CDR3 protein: CASSTNRGPYEQYF; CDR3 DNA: TGTGCCAGCAGTACCAACCGGGGTCCCTACGAGCAGTACTTC